These 27 T cell receptor beta chains were all obtained from the same sample, sequenced in a study of blood T cell repertoires in COVID-19. Using immunoSEQ multiplex PCR, the repertoire was profiled, and TCRdb retains in-frame clones only, with some absent. Among approximately 230,000 clones listed, around 89% were seen once. Material for sequencing was peripheral blood. All receptors derive from a woman between 25 and 40 years old with COVID-19, enrolled during active disease.

This clone came up a few times. CDR3 coding DNA: TGTGCCAGCAGCCCCAGACTAGCGGGGGGGCGCAATGAGCAGTTCTTC. The encoded protein is CASSPRLAGGRNEQFF. The chain recombines TRBV7-2 with TRBJ2-1, with 14 bases fitting TRBD2. The germline CDR1 and CDR2 sequences are SGHTA and FQGNSA. J was trimmed by 6 bases and V by 5 bases; bases with no gene match: 6. The CDR3 covers 16 residues.

This clone occurred once. V is TRBV6-2 or TRBV6-3 and J is TRBJ1-1, with 7 bases that match TRBD1. CDR3 size: 14 residues. Germline CDR1 is MNHEY and CDR2 is SVGEGT. J gave up 3 bases and V 6 bases, and 7 bases lay outside the gene matches. The CDR3 loop is CASSPTGTDTEAFF. The CDR3 DNA is TGTGCCAGCAGCCCTACCGGGACAGACACTGAAGCTTTCTTT.

The V gene is TRBV5-5, the J gene TRBJ2-7; maybe TRBD1 (6 bases). Germline V gene data show CDR1 as SGHKS and CDR2 as YYEKEE (reference sequence). The CDR3 runs 14 residues. V shed 2 bases and J shed 3 bases, with 12 bases lying between them. CDR3 amino acids: CASSLQGLYYEQYF. Written as DNA, the CDR3 is TGTGCCAGCAGCTTACAGGGATTGTACTACGAGCAGTACTTC.

The chain is built from TRBV6-2 or TRBV6-3 and TRBJ2-7; D possibly corresponds to TRBD2 (5 bases). The germline gives CDR1 MNHEY, CDR2 SVGEGT. The CDR3 is made up of 12 amino acids. This CDR3 is CASSNRETEKLV. CDR3 coding DNA: TGTGCCAGCAGTAACCGGGAAACCGAAAAGCTCGTC.

DNA of the CDR3: TGTGCCAGCAGCCGACAGGGGTACTCCTACAATGAGCAGTTCTTC. Translating it yields CASSRQGYSYNEQFF. This chain joins TRBV6-4 and TRBJ2-1, with 8 bases identical to TRBD1. The CDR3 loop spans 15 amino acids. The V gene end was trimmed by 6 bases and the J gene end by 0 bases; junction bases not matched to a gene: 4. The V gene's germline CDR1 is MRHNA and CDR2 SNTAGT.

V is TRBV7-9 and J is TRBJ2-1, with D hard to call. The V and J ends lost 1 base and 0 bases respectively, with 4 bases between them. The CDR3 spans 14 residues. Germline V gene sequence: CDR1 SEHNR, CDR2 FQNEAQ (reference sequence). This CDR3 is CASSLESSYNEQFF. The DNA of the CDR3 is TGTGCCAGCAGCTTAGAGAGCTCCTACAATGAGCAGTTCTTC.

This CDR3 reads CATSDKQGARITGELFF. CDR3 DNA: TGTGCCACCAGTGATAAACAGGGGGCGCGAATCACCGGGGAGCTGTTTTTT. The chain carries TRBV24-1 and TRBJ2-2; 9 bases map to TRBD1. The V gene end was trimmed by 3 bases and the J gene end by 4 bases; junction bases not matched to a gene: 8. Germline loops: CDR1 KGHDR, CDR2 SFDVKD. This CDR3 comprises 17 residues.

The rearrangement uses TRBV29-1 and TRBJ2-5; tentative D call: TRBD2 (5 bases). The V end was cut by 3 bases, the J end by 4 bases, with 15 bases between. The CDR3 runs 14 residues. Germline CDR1 is SQVTM and CDR2 is ANQGSEA. The CDR3 DNA reads TGCAGCGTTGAGTTAGGTGGTCGGGGAGAGACCCAGTACTTC. Translating it yields CSVELGGRGETQYF. Together with reference TRBV29-1 and TRBJ2-5, the CDR3 gives the full variable domain: SAVISQKPSRDICQRGTSLTIQCQVDSQVTMMFWYRQQPGQSLTLIATANQGSEATYESGFVIDKFPISRPNLTFSTLTVSNMSPEDSSIYLCSVELGGRGETQYFGPGTRLLVL.

The rearrangement uses TRBV19 and TRBJ2-1, with 10 positions matching TRBD1. The V gene end was trimmed by 6 bases and the J gene end by 5 bases; junction bases not matched to a gene: 4. The germline V gene has CDR1 LNHDA and CDR2 SQIVND (reference sequence). The CDR3 consists of 14 residues. The CDR3 loop reads CASRGTGEDNEQFF. DNA for the CDR3: TGTGCCAGTAGAGGGACAGGGGAGGACAATGAGCAGTTCTTC.

The rearrangement uses TRBV7-2 and TRBJ2-4; 13 bases agree with TRBD2. CDR3 length equals 17 residues. Germline V gene lookup returns CDR1 SGHTA and CDR2 FQGNSA. J was trimmed by 6 bases and V by 4 bases; bases with no gene match: 9. CDR3 protein: CASSSRTSGSMGNIQYF. DNA of the CDR3: TGTGCCAGCAGCTCAAGGACTAGCGGGAGTATGGGAAACATTCAGTACTTC.

The CDR3 protein is CASSVTSPPDTQYF. The CDR3 DNA sequence: TGTGCCAGTAGTGTCACTAGCCCCCCAGATACGCAGTATTTT. V is TRBV19 and J is TRBJ2-3; perhaps TRBD2 as D (6 bases). Trimming stripped 5 bases from V and 4 bases from J, with 13 bases between. The CDR3 contains 14 residues. Germline lookup yields CDR1 LNHDA and CDR2 SQIVND (reference sequence).

The chain is built from TRBV6-2 or TRBV6-3 and TRBJ2-3; D uncertain. The CDR3 runs 16 residues. The V gene lost 0 bases and the J gene lost 4 bases, with 14 bases spanning the gap. Germline loops: CDR1 MNHEY, CDR2 SVGEGT. CDR3 region: CASSYSLSPSPDTQYF. CDR3 nucleotide sequence: TGTGCCAGCAGTTACTCGTTATCGCCAAGCCCAGATACGCAGTATTTT.

The chain links TRBV7-9 to TRBJ2-7; 9 bases fit TRBD1. The V gene's germline CDR1 is SEHNR and CDR2 FQNEAQ (reference sequence). This CDR3 spans 14 amino acids. V shed 5 bases, J shed 1 base, and the junction held 3 bases outside the gene matches. CDR3 sequence (DNA): TGTGCCAGCAGCCACGGACAGGGGTCCTACGAGCAGTACTTC. Translated, it gives CASSHGQGSYEQYF.

V is TRBV24-1 and J is TRBJ1-4; a possible D gene is TRBD1 (6 bases). CDR1 and CDR2 (germline): KGHDR, SFDVKD. This CDR3 region has 12 residues. V was shortened by 4 bases and J by 8 bases, with 7 bases between the two germline ends. Written as DNA, the CDR3 is TGTGCCACCAGTGACGACAGGGAAAAACTGTTTTTT. Translation gives CATSDDREKLFF.

A few counts support this clone. The chain links TRBV6-5 to TRBJ1-2; 9 positions match TRBD1. The CDR3 consists of 14 residues. Germline CDR1 reads MNHEY; CDR2 reads SVGAGI. The V and J ends lost 6 bases and 4 bases, in that order; junction bases with no gene match: 6. The CDR3 spells CASSYGTGSYGYTF. Here the CDR3 DNA reads TGTGCCAGCAGCTACGGGACAGGGAGCTATGGCTACACCTTC.

The rearrangement joins TRBV7-9 to TRBJ1-2; 8 bases align to TRBD1. The germline gives CDR1 SEHNR, CDR2 FQNEAQ (reference sequence). The CDR3 loop spans 13 amino acids. The junction had 4 bases not matched to a gene; V was cut back by 1 base and J by 9 bases. This chain's CDR3 is CASSLVQGASYTF. The CDR3, as DNA: TGTGCCAGCAGCTTAGTGCAGGGGGCAAGCTACACCTTC. Supplemented by reference TRBV7-9 and TRBJ1-2, the full variable domain reads DTGVSQNPRHKITKRGQNVTFRCDPISEHNRLYWYRQTLGQGPEFLTYFQNEAQLEKSRLLSDRFSAERPKGSFSTLEIQRTEQGDSAMYLCASSLVQGASYTFGSGTRLTVV.

The genes are TRBV19 and TRBJ2-7; TRBD2 is a possible D gene (5 bases). The V end was cut by 1 base, the J end by 6 bases, with 10 bases between. Germline V gene sequence: CDR1 LNHDA, CDR2 SQIVND (reference sequence). The CDR3 has 13 amino acids. The CDR3 DNA reads TGTGCCAGTAGTATAGCCCTCCGGGGCGAGCAGTACTTC. Amino acid sequence: CASSIALRGEQYF.

The rearrangement uses TRBV5-1 and TRBJ2-1, with D hard to call. This CDR3 has 15 amino acids. Germline CDR1 is SGHRS and CDR2 is YFSETQ. The germline V and J ends were trimmed by 5 bases and 3 bases, with 15 bases remaining between them. The CDR3 nucleotides are TGCGCCAGCAGTACGGAGTCCCAAAACTACAATGAGCAGTTCTTC. Residues: CASSTESQNYNEQFF.

This clone was recorded only once. One end of the junction is discordant with germline, which a read error may explain. This chain connects TRBV6-5 to TRBJ1-1, with 11 bases identical to TRBD1. The CDR3 totals 15 residues. Germline-derived CDR1 and CDR2 are MNHEY and SVGAGI. The CDR3 loop reads CASSDSGTGGTEAFF. For the CDR3, the DNA is TGTGCCAGCAGTGACTCCGGGACAGGGGGGACTGAAGCTTTCTTT.

The rearrangement links TRBV28 to TRBJ2-7, with a weak D call TRBD1 (6 bases). This CDR3 comprises 15 residues. Germline values: CDR1 MDHEN, CDR2 SYDVKM. V gave up 6 bases and J gave up 6 bases, with 21 bases separating them. The CDR3 bases are TGTGCCAGCAGCGCCACCCCAGGGGAACCTCTCGAGCAGTACTTC. Its protein product is CASSATPGEPLEQYF. Full variable domain (rest looked up from reference TRBV28 and TRBJ2-7): DVKVTQSSRYLVKRTGEKVFLECVQDMDHENMFWYRQDPGLGLRLIYFSYDVKMKEKGDIPEGYSVSREKKERFSLILESASTNQTSMYLCASSATPGEPLEQYFGPGTRLTVT.

The chain links TRBV9 to TRBJ1-6; 11 nucleotides align to TRBD1. The CDR3 extends over 16 amino acids. Germline V gives CDR1 SGDLS, CDR2 YYNGEE. V lost 0 bases and J lost 13; bases outside the gene matches: 9. The CDR3 loop is CASSVEGQGAPGPLHF. CDR3 sequence (DNA): TGTGCCAGCAGCGTAGAAGGACAGGGGGCGCCTGGGCCCCTCCACTTT.

This rearrangement joins TRBV7-2 to TRBJ2-2; D is possibly TRBD2 (5 bases). V lost 6 bases and J lost 7, with 9 bases in between. The CDR3 is 12 residues long. The germline V gene has CDR1 SGHTA and CDR2 FQGNSA. CDR3 bases: TGTGCCAGCAGTTCCGCGGGCGGGGAGCTGTTTTTT. This translates into CASSSAGGELFF.

The gene calls are TRBV24-1 and TRBJ1-5; 7 bases match TRBD1. The germline CDR1 and CDR2 sequences are KGHDR and SFDVKD. The CDR3 sequence is 15 residues long. With V trimmed by 5 bases and J by 0 bases, 3 bases remained unmatched. The CDR3 spells CATSGDSISNQPQHF. In nucleotides, the CDR3 is TGTGCCACCAGTGGGGACAGCATTAGCAATCAGCCCCAGCATTTT.

The chain has TRBV19 and TRBJ2-7; tentatively, D is TRBD1 (5 bases). V shed 1 base and J shed 5 bases, with 12 bases lying between them. Germline-derived CDR1 and CDR2 are LNHDA and SQIVND (reference sequence). CDR3 size: 14 residues. The CDR3 DNA sequence: TGTGCCAGTAGTATAGGCCAGGGTGGGGACGAGCAGTACTTC. Its translation: CASSIGQGGDEQYF.

This sequence joins TRBV7-9 and TRBJ2-1; 8 bases agree with TRBD2. Trimming took 5 bases from V and 6 from J; bases not matched to a gene: 9. The CDR3 contains 15 residues. Germline V CDR1 and CDR2: SEHNR, FQNEAQ (reference sequence). DNA of the CDR3: TGTGCCAGCAGCCCCGGGGTAGCGGGGACCAATGAGCAGTTCTTC. It translates to CASSPGVAGTNEQFF.

CDR3 in DNA: TGTGCCAGCAGTTCCTCCCCTAGCGGCCGCACAGATACGCAGTATTTT. Protein product: CASSSSPSGRTDTQYF. The chain joins TRBV27 to TRBJ2-3; 7 bases line up with TRBD2. V was pared by 4 bases and J by 1 base, with 8 bases of the junction left unmatched. CDR3 length: 16 residues. Germline CDR1 MNHEY, CDR2 SMNVEV (reference sequence).

This sequence joins TRBV19 and TRBJ2-2; 7 positions match TRBD1. Germline values: CDR1 LNHDA, CDR2 SQIVND (reference sequence). The CDR3 is 14 amino acids. Trimming at V came to 7 bases and at J to 3 bases, leaving 5 bases not matched to a gene. The CDR3 DNA follows: TGTGCCAGTACAGGGGGAGCGTACACCGGGGAGCTGTTTTTT. Translating gives CASTGGAYTGELFF.